Each of the 25 T cell receptor beta chains below was sequenced from the same sample in a study of cytomegalovirus exposure and HLA in healthy donors. Primers included in the PCR were 60 Vbeta and 13 Jbeta primers. The protocol was immunoSEQ multiplex PCR, while the TCRdb copy is restricted to in-frame clones and leaves out a portion. The sample has tens of thousands of clones; under 80% are singletons. The sample consisted of PBMCs. The source of these receptors is a man between 40 and 49 years old in good health and CMV-seronegative.

The chain joins TRBV6-1 to TRBJ2-5, with TRBD2 matching 7 bases. The closer fit of TRBJ2-7 to the DNA end suggests the J call may be wrong. The germline V gene has CDR1 MNHNS and CDR2 SASEGT. The CDR3 length is 16 residues. Here the CDR3 DNA reads TGTGCCAGCAGTGTACCTAGCGGCTCAGTCTCCTACGAGCAGTACTTC. It codes for CASSVPSGSVSYEQYF.

The rearrangement uses TRBV28 and TRBJ2-7; TRBD1 agrees at 7 bases. J gave up 0 bases and V 6 bases, and 8 bases lay outside the gene matches. The CDR3 extends over 15 amino acids. Germline CDR1 is MDHEN and CDR2 is SYDVKM. The CDR3 sequence is CASRRTGTVSYEQYF. The CDR3 DNA is TGTGCCAGCAGACGAACCGGGACAGTCTCCTACGAGCAGTACTTC.

The J gene is TRBJ2-1, the V gene TRBV6-1; D unresolved. The CDR3 consists of 11 residues. Germline CDR1 MNHNS, CDR2 SASEGT. The ends were cut back, 1 base at V and 8 bases at J, with 3 bases in the middle. The DNA of the CDR3 is TGTGCCAGCAGTGAAGTCGATGAGCAGTTCTTC. Its translation: CASSEVDEQFF.

The chain carries TRBV5-1 and TRBJ1-2; 9 positions match TRBD1. The germline gives CDR1 SGHRS, CDR2 YFSETQ. The CDR3 is made up of 15 amino acids. V was clipped by 0 bases and J by 9 bases; unmatched bases: 9. CDR3 loop: CASSLVQGARSSYTF. The CDR3 coding sequence is TGCGCCAGCAGCTTGGTACAGGGGGCGCGATCTAGCTACACCTTC.

The J gene is TRBJ2-5, the V gene TRBV28; TRBD1 matches at 8 bases. Judging by the DNA end, TRBJ2-7 fits better; the J call may be wrong. The germline gives CDR1 MDHEN, CDR2 SYDVKM. The length of the CDR3 is 14 residues. CDR3 in amino acids: CASRVGQGFYEQYF. In DNA form, the CDR3 reads TGTGCCAGCAGAGTCGGACAGGGTTTTTACGAGCAGTACTTC.

The V call is TRBV9, the J call TRBJ1-3; a possible D gene is TRBD1 (6 bases). The V end was cut by 0 bases, the J end by 4 bases, with 11 bases between. CDR3 size: 15 residues. Per the germline V gene, CDR1 is SGDLS and CDR2 is YYNGEE. CDR3 sequence (DNA): TGTGCCAGCAGCGTAGCTCCAGGGGACGGAAACACCATATATTTT. It codes for CASSVAPGDGNTIYF.

This chain connects TRBV7-9 to TRBJ2-3, with a possible D match to TRBD2 (6 bases). The CDR3 consists of 14 residues. Trimming pared 0 bases from V and 4 bases from J, leaving 8 bases between. CDR1 and CDR2 (germline): SEHNR, FQNEAQ (reference sequence). The CDR3 loop is CASSLAREADTQYF. CDR3 bases: TGTGCCAGCAGCTTAGCGCGGGAAGCAGATACGCAGTATTTT.

As concerns this clone: The junction and the germline gene differ at one end; a read error may be behind it. The chain carries TRBV7-7 and TRBJ2-5; TRBD2 agrees at 11 bases. CDR3 size: 16 residues. CDR1 and CDR2 from the germline V gene are SSHAT and FNYEAQ (reference sequence). The CDR3 loop reads CASSSLPSGRSETQYF. CDR3 nucleotides: TGTGCTAGCAGCTCCTTGCCTAGCGGGAGGTCTGAGACCCAGTACTTC.

This clone was seen once. The genes are TRBV28 and TRBJ2-2, with a possible D match to TRBD2 (5 bases). V lost 6 bases to trimming and J lost 3 bases, with 20 bases between them. The CDR3 is made up of 17 amino acids. Germline CDR1 reads MDHEN; CDR2 reads SYDVKM. The DNA for the CDR3 is TGTGCCAGCAGGACGGGTGGCGGGTATCTGTACACCGGGGAGCTGTTTTTT. Protein: CASRTGGGYLYTGELFF.

The V gene is TRBV6-1, the J gene TRBJ2-7; TRBD2 matches at 10 bases. Losses at the gene ends were 1 base for V and 1 base for J; bases not matched to a gene: 7. The germline CDR1 and CDR2 sequences are MNHNS and SASEGT. CDR3 length equals 17 residues. The CDR3 DNA reads TGTGCCAGCAGTGAAGGGACCACTAGCGGGATGTCCTACGAGCAGTACTTC. Its protein is CASSEGTTSGMSYEQYF.

For the CDR3, the DNA is TGTGCCAGCAGCTTACAGACAGCCTTGGCTGAAGCTTTCTTT. Translating it yields CASSLQTALAEAFF. The chain carries TRBV7-9 and TRBJ1-1; tentative D call: TRBD1 (5 bases). Germline values: CDR1 SEHNR, CDR2 FQNEAQ (reference sequence). This CDR3 contains 14 residues. Trimming took off 2 bases at V and 6 bases at J, with 13 bases between the two ends.

This clone was counted once. This chain joins TRBV20-1 and TRBJ2-1; D may be TRBD2 (5 bases). This CDR3 is 11 amino acids long. Trimming shortened V by 0 bases and J by 10 bases, and 7 bases separated the two germline ends. Germline CDR1 DFQATT, CDR2 SNEGSKA (reference sequence). CDR3 DNA: TGCAGTGCTAGAGATAGGAGGGAGCAGTTCTTC. This codes for CSARDRREQFF.

The rearrangement uses TRBV19 and TRBJ1-6; 8 bases align to TRBD1. Trimming at V came to 3 bases and at J to 10 bases, leaving 5 bases not matched to a gene. Germline V gene lookup returns CDR1 LNHDA and CDR2 SQIVND (reference sequence). The CDR3 spans 14 residues. The CDR3 DNA sequence: TGTGCCAGTAGTATGGAGGACAGGGTGTCACCCCTCCACTTT. It translates to CASSMEDRVSPLHF.

To note about this clone: The junction departs from the called germline gene at one end, perhaps through a read error. This CDR3 reads CARSLIAGPSYNEQFF. CDR3 in DNA: TGTGCCCGCAGTTTAATAGCGGGGCCCTCCTACAATGAGCAGTTCTTC. The V and J genes are TRBV28 and TRBJ2-1, with TRBD2 matching over 8 bases. This CDR3 contains 16 residues. Per the germline V gene, CDR1 is MDHEN and CDR2 is SYDVKM.

This chain links TRBV5-6 with TRBJ2-2, with 11 positions matching TRBD2. The junction had 4 bases not matched to a gene; V was cut back by 0 bases and J by 6 bases. The germline gives CDR1 SGHDT, CDR2 YYEEEE. This CDR3 is built from 16 residues. CDR3 amino acids: CASSLGLAGGAGELFF. As DNA, the CDR3 is TGTGCCAGCAGCTTGGGGCTAGCGGGAGGAGCCGGGGAGCTGTTTTTT.

DNA of the CDR3: TGTGCCAGCAGCCCCACGCGGGGTGGTGAAAAACTGTTTTTT. It is translated as CASSPTRGGEKLFF. The rearrangement links TRBV7-6 to TRBJ1-4; D is undetermined. The CDR3 has 14 amino acids. Germline CDR1 and CDR2: SGHVS and FNYEAQ. V was pared by 5 bases and J by 7 bases, with 14 bases between.

The J gene is TRBJ2-1, the V gene TRBV11-2, with a possible D match to TRBD2 (6 bases). Germline loops: CDR1 SGHAT, CDR2 FQNNGV. This CDR3 contains 16 residues. The germline V and J ends were trimmed by 6 bases and 3 bases, with 18 bases remaining between them. Here the CDR3 DNA reads TGTGCCAGCAGTCCCTTAGGTGCGGGGAGCTACAATGAGCAGTTCTTC. The encoded protein is CASSPLGAGSYNEQFF.

This chain joins TRBV2 and TRBJ2-7; 11 bases fit TRBD2. Trimming cost V 6 bases and J 5 bases; bases outside gene matches: 9. The CDR3 is 15 residues long. Germline V lookup: CDR1 SNHLY, CDR2 FYNNEI. CDR3 protein: CASSALAGGRNEQYF. CDR3 DNA sequence: TGTGCCAGCAGCGCCCTAGCGGGAGGCCGCAACGAGCAGTACTTC.

The gene calls are TRBV29-1 and TRBJ2-5; 10 bases are shared with TRBD2. This CDR3 is built from 14 residues. The V gene's germline CDR1 is SQVTM and CDR2 ANQGSEA. Unmatched junction bases numbered 7, after V lost 7 bases and J lost 2 bases. This CDR3 is CSARRTSGQETQYF. The DNA of the CDR3 is TGCAGCGCTAGAAGGACTAGCGGACAAGAGACCCAGTACTTC.

The CDR3 sequence: CASSRPGQSSGANVLTF. Written as DNA, the CDR3 is TGTGCCAGCTCACGGCCGGGACAGAGCTCTGGGGCCAACGTCCTGACTTTC. The V call is TRBV18, the J call TRBJ2-6; 7 bases are shared with TRBD1. The CDR3 covers 17 residues. From germline, CDR1 is KGHSH and CDR2 LQKENI. The trim removed 4 bases at V and 0 bases at J, leaving 6 bases unmatched.

This clone was seen just once. V and J are TRBV5-1 and TRBJ2-1; D not resolved. The length of the CDR3 is 12 residues. The germline CDR1 and CDR2 sequences are SGHRS and YFSETQ. V was pared by 3 bases and J by 8 bases, with 9 bases between. In DNA form, the CDR3 reads TGCGCCAGCAGCTCCCTAGACGATGAGCAGTTCTTC. It is translated as CASSSLDDEQFF.

CDR3 sequence: CASSETPNQPQHF. In DNA, the CDR3 is TGTGCCAGCAGTGAGACTCCCAATCAGCCCCAGCATTTT. The rearrangement links TRBV2 to TRBJ1-5; unclear D gene. CDR3 length equals 13 residues. Looked up from germline, CDR1 is SNHLY and CDR2 is FYNNEI. With 3 bases removed from V and 3 bases from J, the gap between germline ends came to 6 bases. Filled out from reference TRBV2 and TRBJ1-5, the complete variable domain reads EPEVTQTPSHQVTQMGQEVILRCVPISNHLYFYWYRQILGQKVEFLVSFYNNEISEKSEIFDDQFSVERPDGSNFTLKIRSTKLEDSAMYFCASSETPNQPQHFGDGTRLSIL.

This chain uses TRBV5-1 with TRBJ1-4, with 9 nucleotides matching TRBD1. The CDR3 extends over 20 amino acids. V lost 0 bases to trimming and J lost 8 bases; unmatched junction nucleotides: 20. Germline V gene data show CDR1 as SGHRS and CDR2 as YFSETQ. The CDR3 coding sequence is TGCGCCAGCAGCTTGGTTGGTAGGGGCCCGATACAGGGGGCCGAAGAAAAACTGTTTTTT. It codes for CASSLVGRGPIQGAEEKLFF.

V and J are TRBV25-1 and TRBJ2-7; 10 bases map to TRBD1. Germline V CDR1 and CDR2: MGHDK, SYGVNS. The CDR3 is made up of 16 amino acids. Unmatched junction bases numbered 9, after V lost 1 base and J lost 6 bases. The CDR3 here is CASSESGGQGTREQYF. The CDR3 region has the DNA TGTGCCAGCAGTGAATCAGGGGGACAGGGGACTCGCGAGCAGTACTTC.

CDR3 amino acids: CASSKGLAGSYEQYF. The CDR3 region has the DNA TGTGCCAGCAGTAAGGGACTAGCGGGTAGCTACGAGCAGTACTTC. The gene calls are TRBV27 and TRBJ2-7; 12 nucleotides agree with TRBD2. Germline lookup yields CDR1 MNHEY and CDR2 SMNVEV (reference sequence). CDR3 length: 15 residues. V gave up 5 bases and J gave up 3 bases; unmatched junction bases: 5.